This T cell receptor (beta chain) was identified in a study of blood T cell repertoires in COVID-19. Whole-study context: The origin of the acute and convalescent COVID-19 samples was the United States, Italy and Spain. From T cells, B-cell-depleted T cells, or PBMCs came the material, which was cDNA or gDNA.

In regard to this clone: Different DNA sequences within this sample yield the same CDR3.

Per the study methods: Reference gene primer amplification yielded estimated nucleated cell counts. Repertoires were generated with immunoSEQ multiplex PCR, while TCRdb's copy carries only in-frame clones and drops some. V and J calls plus clone size are reproduced from that table; the DNA served to infer D and trimming. The sample lists 180,000 or so clones; more than 80% were seen once. Researchers sorted participants into cohorts using their self-reported clinical history. V shed 1 base and J shed 7 bases, with 8 bases lying between them. Germline values: CDR1 MNHEY, CDR2 SMNVEV (reference sequence). This CDR3 is built from 12 residues.

The V and J genes are TRBV27 and TRBJ2-7, with D maybe TRBD2 (5 bases). The sequencing sample was made of PBMCs or T cells enriched from blood (not recorded which). The clonotype comes from a man aged 40-49 years who had recovered from COVID-19. CDR3 sequence (DNA): TGTGCCAGCAGTTTATTGGGCGGGGAGCAGTACTTC. It encodes CASSLLGGEQYF.